The 27 T cell receptor beta chains given below trace back to one sample, sequenced in a study of OX40 agonist ivuxolimab in advanced cancers. This table comes from immunoSEQ multiplex PCR, and its TCRdb copy is limited to in-frame clones, with some not included. The table shows some 74,000 clones, with 91% occurring only once. The sample in question was CD4+ or CD8+ T cells sorted from blood, obtained in a trial of the OX40 agonist ivuxolimab. The receptor source for this set is an adult with an advanced solid tumor such as melanoma, head and neck, liver or kidney cancer.

V and J are TRBV5-1 and TRBJ2-7, with 7 bases identical to TRBD2. With V trimmed by 4 bases and J by 1 base, 8 bases remained unmatched. Germline-derived CDR1 and CDR2 are SGHRS and YFSETQ. The CDR3 runs to 15 residues. In DNA, the CDR3 is TGCGCCAGCAGCGGCGCGGGAGTCGGATCCTACGAGCAGTACTTC. Translated, it gives CASSGAGVGSYEQYF. The variable domain in full, with the rest retrieved from reference TRBV5-1 and TRBJ2-7, is KAGVTQTPRYLIKTRGQQVTLSCSPISGHRSVSWYQQTPGQGLQFLFEYFSETQRNKGNFPGRFSGRQFSNSRSEMNVSTLELGDSALYLCASSGAGVGSYEQYFGPGTRLTVT.

V gene TRBV5-1 combines with J gene TRBJ2-5, with 7 positions matching TRBD1. This CDR3 is built from 15 residues. Germline V gives CDR1 SGHRS, CDR2 YFSETQ. V lost 7 bases, J lost 1 base, and 10 bases stayed unmatched. The CDR3, as DNA: TGCGCCAGCGCCCCTCAACGACAGGGCCAAGAGACCCAGTACTTC. Residues: CASAPQRQGQETQYF.

The chain has TRBV5-4 and TRBJ2-5, with D perhaps matching TRBD1 (5 bases). This CDR3 contains 14 residues. The germline CDR1 and CDR2 sequences are SGHNT and YYREEE (reference sequence). V was cut by 1 base and J by 1 base, with 8 bases left in between. CDR3 sequence (DNA): TGTGCCAGCAGCTTGTACGACAGCCAAGAGACCCAGTACTTC. Translation: CASSLYDSQETQYF. Complete variable domain (other parts from reference TRBV5-4 and TRBJ2-5): ETGVTQSPTHLIKTRGQQVTLRCSSQSGHNTVSWYQQALGQGPQFIFQYYREEENGRGNFPPRFSGLQFPNYSSELNVNALELDDSALYLCASSLYDSQETQYFGPGTRLLVL.

To note about this clone: This same CDR3 is encoded by further DNA sequences in the sample. This chain links TRBV28 with TRBJ1-5; the match to TRBD1 covers 8 bases. The CDR3 extends over 15 amino acids. Germline CDR1 is MDHEN and CDR2 is SYDVKM. The trim removed 5 bases at V and 6 bases at J, leaving 9 bases unmatched. The CDR3 spells CASSDLQGAGQPQHF. CDR3 DNA: TGTGCCAGCAGTGATCTCCAGGGGGCAGGTCAGCCCCAGCATTTT.

The chain links TRBV27 to TRBJ2-1, with a weak D call TRBD2 (6 bases). CDR1 and CDR2 (germline): MNHEY, SMNVEV (reference sequence). CDR3 length: 14 residues. V shed 3 bases and J shed 4 bases, with 10 bases lying between them. The CDR3 loop reads CASSFEAGYNEQFF. The CDR3 DNA follows: TGTGCCAGCAGTTTCGAGGCGGGGTACAATGAGCAGTTCTTC.

This rearrangement joins TRBV10-3 to TRBJ2-2; a weak D match, TRBD1 (6 bases). This CDR3 contains 15 residues. The ends were cut back, 6 bases at V and 1 base at J, with 12 bases in the middle. Germline V lookup: CDR1 ENHRY, CDR2 SYGVKD. The CDR3, as DNA: TGTGCCATCAGGCCCCCGACAGGGAACACCGGGGAGCTGTTTTTT. This encodes CAIRPPTGNTGELFF.

This clone was seen a single time. The V call is TRBV5-1, the J call TRBJ2-3; D possibly matches TRBD1 or TRBD2 (5 bases each). The germline V and J ends were trimmed by 1 base and 5 bases, with 14 bases remaining between them. The CDR3 is 15 amino acids. CDR1 SGHRS and CDR2 YFSETQ come from the germline V gene. The CDR3 DNA sequence: TGCGCCAGCAGCTTGTGGGGGACGTTGGAAGATACGCAGTATTTT. This sequence encodes CASSLWGTLEDTQYF.

The V and J genes are TRBV29-1 and TRBJ2-7; no definite D call. The germline CDR1 and CDR2 sequences are SQVTM and ANQGSEA. This CDR3 has 13 amino acids. The V end was cut by 2 bases, the J end by 6 bases, with 14 bases between. The CDR3 region is CSVEKSGNFEQYF. Here the CDR3 DNA reads TGCAGCGTTGAAAAGTCAGGCAATTTCGAGCAGTACTTC.

V gene TRBV28 combines with J gene TRBJ1-2; 7 bases map to TRBD1. The ends lost 3 bases at V and 5 bases at J; junction bases unmatched: 6. The CDR3 runs 14 residues. CDR1 is MDHEN and CDR2 is SYDVKM in the germline V gene. Here the CDR3 reads CASSFSGTDYGYTF. The CDR3 coding sequence is TGTGCCAGCAGTTTTTCCGGGACAGATTATGGCTACACCTTC.

The V gene is TRBV29-1, the J gene TRBJ2-2; TRBD1 matches 9 bases. CDR3 length: 13 residues. V lost 6 bases, J lost 4 bases, and 3 bases stayed unmatched. CDR1 is SQVTM and CDR2 is ANQGSEA in the germline V gene. CDR3 nucleotide sequence: TGCAGCGTAGGACAGGGGAGCACCGGGGAGCTGTTTTTT. Translating it yields CSVGQGSTGELFF.

CDR3 loop: CASSKTAYEQYF. CDR3 nucleotide sequence: TGCGCCAGCAGCAAGACTGCCTACGAGCAGTACTTC. The chain employs TRBV5-1 and TRBJ2-7; no reliable D call. The germline CDR1 and CDR2 sequences are SGHRS and YFSETQ. V gave up 4 bases and J gave up 2 bases, with 7 bases separating them. The CDR3 has 12 amino acids.

The chain uses TRBV18 and TRBJ2-4, with D perhaps matching TRBD1 (6 bases). Looked up from germline, CDR1 is KGHSH and CDR2 is LQKENI. Trimming stripped 3 bases from V and 1 base from J, with 10 bases between. The CDR3 extends over 15 amino acids. As DNA, the CDR3 is TGTGCCAGCTCACCTAACAGGGCCGCCAAAAACATTCAGTACTTC. Protein: CASSPNRAAKNIQYF.

The chain links TRBV18 to TRBJ2-7; a possible D gene is TRBD2 (6 bases). The CDR3 runs to 14 residues. Germline V gene sequence: CDR1 KGHSH, CDR2 LQKENI. The V end was cut by 5 bases, the J end by 4 bases, with 15 bases between. Written as DNA, the CDR3 is TGTGCCAGCTCAGGTGGCGGGAAACCGTACGAGCAGTACTTC. Protein: CASSGGGKPYEQYF.

The V call is TRBV28, the J call TRBJ1-2; D not certain. Germline V CDR1 and CDR2: MDHEN, SYDVKM. The CDR3 length is 13 residues. The V gene lost 5 bases and the J gene lost 3 bases, with 10 bases spanning the gap. In nucleotides, the CDR3 is TGTGCCAGCAGTATTCCAGTTCACTATGGCTACACCTTC. Translation gives CASSIPVHYGYTF.

This clone occurred once. The J gene is TRBJ2-1, the V gene TRBV30, with 7 bases aligning to TRBD1. The junction had 2 bases not matched to a gene; V was cut back by 0 bases and J by 0 bases. Per the germline V gene, CDR1 is GTSNPN and CDR2 is SVGIG (reference sequence). This CDR3 region has 15 residues. The CDR3 sequence is CAWSVQGISYNEQFF. CDR3 bases: TGTGCCTGGAGTGTACAGGGGATCTCCTACAATGAGCAGTTCTTC. Filled out from reference TRBV30 and TRBJ2-1, the complete variable domain reads SQTIHQWPATLVQPVGSPLSLECTVEGTSNPNLYWYRQAAGRGLQLLFYSVGIGQISSEVPQNLSASRPQDRQFILSSKKLLLSDSGFYLCAWSVQGISYNEQFFGPGTRLTVL.

This clone appeared a single time. The chain is built from TRBV5-3 and TRBJ2-5, with D possibly matching TRBD2 (7 bases). TRBV5-3 is an ORF, and what it does is uncertain. This CDR3 contains 15 residues. V lost 0 bases and J 0 bases, leaving 9 bases between the germline ends. CDR3 nucleotide sequence: TGTGCCAGAAGCTTGGGGCGGGGGCACCAAGAGACCCAGTACTTC. Amino acids: CARSLGRGHQETQYF.

The genes are TRBV10-3 and TRBJ2-7; D gene ambiguous. V lost 6 bases and J lost 4, with 7 bases in between. This CDR3 region has 11 residues. Per germline, CDR1 ENHRY and CDR2 SYGVKD. CDR3 nucleotides: TGTGCCATCAGCGATCAGTACGAGCAGTACTTC. Its protein product is CAISDQYEQYF.

To note about this clone: One end of the junction does not line up with germline, which may come from a read error. The chain is built from TRBV7-7 and TRBJ2-3; the match to TRBD2 covers 9 bases. The CDR3 length is 18 residues. Germline CDR1 SSHAT, CDR2 FNYEAQ (reference sequence). CDR3 nucleotide sequence: TGTGCTAGCAGCCCCCTAAACGTAGGGACTAGCCGACCAGATACGCAGTATTTT. Residues: CASSPLNVGTSRPDTQYF.

The chain is built from TRBV11-2 and TRBJ2-1; D gene uncertain. V shed 7 bases and J shed 6 bases, with 16 bases lying between them. In germline, CDR1 is SGHAT, CDR2 FQNNGV. The CDR3 length is 14 residues. The CDR3 here is CASTPVRVTNEQFF. The CDR3 DNA is TGTGCCAGCACCCCTGTCCGGGTTACCAATGAGCAGTTCTTC.

V gene TRBV28 combines with J gene TRBJ1-1; D is uncertain. The CDR3 extends over 14 amino acids. V lost 3 bases and J lost 1, with 9 bases in between. CDR1 is MDHEN, CDR2 SYDVKM, per germline. CDR3 protein: CASSFGWGNTEAFF. Here the CDR3 DNA reads TGTGCCAGCAGTTTCGGTTGGGGGAACACTGAAGCTTTCTTT.

This sequence joins TRBV10-3 and TRBJ2-5, with 9 nucleotides matching TRBD1. This CDR3 is built from 13 residues. Germline V gene data show CDR1 as ENHRY and CDR2 as SYGVKD. V was clipped by 4 bases and J by 3 bases; unmatched bases: 0. CDR3 coding DNA: TGTGCCATCAGTGGGGACAGGGAAGAGACCCAGTACTTC. Its translation: CAISGDREETQYF.

This chain connects TRBV11-2 to TRBJ2-7, with TRBD2 matching 7 bases. V lost 1 base to trimming and J lost 5 bases; unmatched junction nucleotides: 8. The CDR3 sequence is 15 residues long. CDR1 is SGHAT and CDR2 is FQNNGV in the germline V gene. The CDR3 spells CASSLVRGGPDEQYF. CDR3 coding DNA: TGTGCCAGCAGCTTAGTTCGGGGAGGGCCGGACGAGCAGTACTTC.

The chain carries TRBV7-9 and TRBJ2-5; D call uncertain. The V end was cut by 11 bases, the J end by 2 bases, with 12 bases between. The CDR3 loop spans 12 amino acids. Germline V gene lookup returns CDR1 SEHNR and CDR2 FQNEAQ (reference sequence). The CDR3 DNA is TGTGCCGTCAGGTGGAGACAAGAGACCCAGTACTTC. Its translation is CAVRWRQETQYF.

The chain links TRBV28 to TRBJ2-1; 8 bases align to TRBD1. Germline trimming cut 2 bases from V and 1 base from J; bases unmatched to any gene: 1. Germline lookup yields CDR1 MDHEN and CDR2 SYDVKM. There are 15 residues in the CDR3. DNA of the CDR3: TGTGCCAGCAGTTTACAGGGGGCATCCTACAATGAGCAGTTCTTC. Translated: CASSLQGASYNEQFF.

V and J are TRBV10-3 and TRBJ1-4, with D perhaps TRBD1 (5 bases). Germline V lookup: CDR1 ENHRY, CDR2 SYGVKD. The CDR3 extends over 13 amino acids. V was clipped by 6 bases and J by 8 bases, with 13 bases between them. CDR3 nucleotides: TGTGCCATCAGGGGGGACCACGGGGAAAAACTGTTTTTT. Residues: CAIRGDHGEKLFF.

The CDR3 reads CASSKDLRSGTSYEQYF. CDR3 in DNA: TGTGCCAGCAGCAAAGACTTGAGGAGCGGGACCTCCTACGAGCAGTACTTC. The chain couples TRBV21-1 to TRBJ2-7; the table's D call, TRBD2, was not checked against the DNA. TRBV21-1 is assigned pseudogene status. This CDR3 is built from 17 residues.

This clone was picked up one time. This chain connects TRBV5-1 to TRBJ1-1; D gene uncertain. From germline, CDR1 is SGHRS and CDR2 YFSETQ. The CDR3 consists of 13 residues. Between the trimmed V and J ends, which lost 3 bases and 3 bases, there was a span of 9 bases. The CDR3 is CASSSQADTEAFF. The DNA of the CDR3 is TGCGCCAGCAGCTCTCAGGCGGACACTGAAGCTTTCTTT.